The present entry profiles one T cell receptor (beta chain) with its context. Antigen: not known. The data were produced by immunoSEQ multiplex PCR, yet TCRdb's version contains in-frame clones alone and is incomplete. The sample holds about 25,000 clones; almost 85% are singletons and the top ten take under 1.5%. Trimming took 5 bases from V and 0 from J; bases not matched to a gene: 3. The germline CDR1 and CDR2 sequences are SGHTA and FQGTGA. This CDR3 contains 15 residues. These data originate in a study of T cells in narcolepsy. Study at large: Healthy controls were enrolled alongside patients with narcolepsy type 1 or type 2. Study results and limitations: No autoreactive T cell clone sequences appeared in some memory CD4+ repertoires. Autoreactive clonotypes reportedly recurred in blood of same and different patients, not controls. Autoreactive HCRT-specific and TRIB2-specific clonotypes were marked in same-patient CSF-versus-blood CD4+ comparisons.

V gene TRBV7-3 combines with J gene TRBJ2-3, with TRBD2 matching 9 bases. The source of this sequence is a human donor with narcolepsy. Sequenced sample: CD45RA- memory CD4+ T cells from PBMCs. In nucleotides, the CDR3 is TGTGCCAGCAGCGTTAGCGGGGGAAGCACAGATACGCAGTATTTT. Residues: CASSVSGGSTDTQYF. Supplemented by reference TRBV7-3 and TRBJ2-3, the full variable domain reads GAGVSQTPSNKVTEKGKYVELRCDPISGHTALYWYRQSLGQGPEFLIYFQGTGAADDSGLPNDRFFAVRPEGSVSTLKIQRTERGDSAVYLCASSVSGGSTDTQYFGPGTRLTVL.